This is a list of T cell receptor beta chains from one sample in a study of shared clonotypes between healthy human individuals. Assay: immunoSEQ multiplex PCR; the TCRdb copy retains only in-frame clones and omits some. The sample lists 2 million to 3 million clones; under 95% were seen once. The sample consisted of naive CD4+ T cells from PBMCs. These receptors all come from a young man in good health. Some clones in this sample may be carry-over from other donors' samples. Each CDR3 is given with its conserved first and last residue. The order of the fields is V gene, clone size, J gene, D gene, CDR3 DNA, CDR3 protein. A D gene is named only where the DNA matches it firmly. Clone sizes are given selectively: once, few, many, or a class where the clone is expanded.

TRBV19	.	TRBJ2-1	.	TGTGCCAGTAGCGATCGACAGGATTTCGGTGAGCAGTTCTTC	CASSDRQDFGEQFF
TRBV4-1	.	TRBJ2-3	.	TGCGCCAGCAGCCGTGGAGCCCTAATCACAGATACGCAGTATTTT	CASSRGALITDTQYF
TRBV27	.	TRBJ2-7	TRBD2	TGTGCCAGCAGTCTCTTGCCCCGGGCGGGAGGGCCCTCAAGGAGCTCCTACGAGCAGTACTTC	CASSLLPRAGGPSRSSYEQYF
TRBV4-1	.	TRBJ2-2	TRBD2	TGCGCCAGCAGCCAAGCGAGCGGGAGGGAAACCGGGGAGCTGTTTTTT	CASSQASGRETGELFF
TRBV11-2	.	TRBJ2-7	.	TGTGCCAGCAGCCTGCGGGACTTACGATCCTACGAGCAGTACTTC	CASSLRDLRSYEQYF
TRBV6-5	.	TRBJ1-2	.	TGTGCCAGCAGCCGCCTCTCGGGGGGCTACACCTTC	CASSRLSGGYTF
TRBV2	.	TRBJ2-6	.	TGTGCCAGCAGTGTCGGTCCGGGGGCGCGCTCTGGGGCCAACGTCCTGACTTTC	CASSVGPGARSGANVLTF
TRBV29-1	.	TRBJ1-2	.	TGCAGCGTTGAGAATTTGGGGGGCGCTCGAGGCTACACCTTC	CSVENLGGARGYTF
TRBV7-9	.	TRBJ2-7	.	TGTGCCAGCAGCGGGGAGCCAGGCGAGCAGTACTTC	CASSGEPGEQYF
TRBV7-8	.	TRBJ2-4	.	TGTGCCACCGCAGGGGGGGTTTTGAACATTCAGTACTTC	CATAGGVLNIQYF
TRBV6-5	.	TRBJ1-1	.	TGTGCCAGCAGTTTGGGGGGCGGCCTGAACACTGAAGCTTTCTTT	CASSLGGGLNTEAFF
TRBV7-2	few	TRBJ1-5	TRBD1	TGTGCCAGCAGCCGGACCTGGACAGGGGCAGATAGCAATCAGCCCCAGCATTTT	CASSRTWTGADSNQPQHF
TRBV18	.	TRBJ2-7	.	TGTGCCAGCTCACCAGGGGGGCAGGGAAGGTCCTACGAGCAGTACTTC	CASSPGGQGRSYEQYF
TRBV4-3	once	TRBJ1-4	.	TGCGCCAGCAGCCAAGGAGAAGGGCAGCCGGTAGAAAAACTGTTTTTT	CASSQGEGQPVEKLFF
TRBV18	.	TRBJ2-3	TRBD1	TGTGCCAGCTTGAACCCGACAGGGTCCACAGATACGCAGTATTTT	CASLNPTGSTDTQYF
TRBV27	.	TRBJ2-1	.	TGTGCCAGCAGTTTGGCGAGGACCCCTAACAATGAGCAGTTCTTC	CASSLARTPNNEQFF
TRBV4-1	.	TRBJ2-7	.	TGCGCCAGCAGCCATCAGACGCGTAGCGGTAGCTCCTACGAGCAGTACTTC	CASSHQTRSGSSYEQYF
TRBV25-1	.	TRBJ2-7	.	TGTGCCAGCAGTGGGGCTAGTTCCAACGAGCAGTACTTC	CASSGASSNEQYF
TRBV28	.	TRBJ1-5	.	TGTGCCAGCAGTTTTGGGGCCCGAAGAGGACAGCCCCAGCATTTT	CASSFGARRGQPQHF